The 14 T cell receptor beta chains in this list originate from one sample, sequenced in a study of T cell responses to AZD1222 COVID-19 vaccine. The assay was immunoSEQ multiplex PCR, and TCRdb's table has in-frame clones only and misses some. The sample shows about 66,000 clones, around three quarters of them seen only once. This sample comprised peripheral blood, obtained 28 days after the second AZD1222 dose. Receptors originate from an adult who received the AZD1222 COVID-19 vaccine.

This clone was counted a few times. CDR3 protein: CASSGLRTGELFF. CDR3 nucleotide sequence: TGTGCCAGCAGTGGACTGCGCACCGGGGAGCTGTTTTTT. The chain carries TRBV2 and TRBJ2-2; D remains unclear. This CDR3 region has 13 residues. The V gene's germline CDR1 is SNHLY and CDR2 FYNNEI. The V gene lost 4 bases and the J gene lost 4 bases, with 7 bases spanning the gap.

J is TRBJ2-1 and V is TRBV5-4; either TRBD1 or TRBD2 may supply D (6 bases each). This CDR3 is 15 amino acids long. Germline CDR1 and CDR2: SGHNT and YYREEE (reference sequence). Trimming took off 0 bases at V and 3 bases at J, with 10 bases between the two ends. The CDR3 DNA reads as TGTGCCAGCAGCTTGGGGGGGGCGTACTACAATGAGCAGTTCTTC. Its protein is CASSLGGAYYNEQFF.

CDR3 sequence (DNA): TGTGCCAGCAGCCCCCGGACTAGCGGGGGGCCGTGGGAGCAGTACTTC. Translating gives CASSPRTSGGPWEQYF. The V call is TRBV11-2, the J call TRBJ2-7; 14 positions match TRBD2. The CDR3 runs 16 residues. V was clipped by 5 bases and J by 7 bases; unmatched bases: 10. The germline V gene has CDR1 SGHAT and CDR2 FQNNGV.

V usage is TRBV11-2 and J usage is TRBJ1-2; D may be TRBD1 (5 bases). The V end lost 1 base, the J end lost 6 bases, and 15 bases lay between the germline ends. CDR1 and CDR2 (germline): SGHAT, FQNNGV. This CDR3 is 15 amino acids long. CDR3: CASSLGGQGLDGYTF. As DNA, the CDR3 is TGTGCCAGCAGCTTAGGGGGTCAGGGCCTCGATGGCTACACCTTC.

CDR3: CASSQDDSFTYGYTF. The CDR3 bases are TGTGCCAGCAGCCAAGATGACAGTTTCACCTATGGCTACACCTTC. V and J are TRBV4-2 and TRBJ1-2, with D maybe TRBD1 (5 bases). Germline V gene sequence: CDR1 LGHNA, CDR2 YNFKEQ. V lost 0 bases and J 4 bases, leaving 12 bases between the germline ends. This CDR3 is 15 amino acids long.

In this sample, this clone turned up a few times. The chain carries TRBV7-7 and TRBJ2-5, with TRBD2 matching over 13 bases. CDR1 is SSHAT, CDR2 FNYEAQ, per germline (reference sequence). The CDR3 loop spans 14 amino acids. With 5 bases clipped from V and 5 bases from J, the junction kept 2 bases outside the gene matches. CDR3 residues: CASSQGLAGETQYF. The CDR3 DNA sequence: TGTGCCAGCAGCCAGGGACTAGCGGGGGAGACCCAGTACTTC.

V is TRBV3-1 (or the pseudogene TRBV3-2) and J is TRBJ2-2, with D perhaps matching TRBD2 (5 bases). Between the trimmed V and J ends, which lost 1 base and 6 bases, there was a span of 9 bases. There are 14 residues in the CDR3. Per germline, CDR1 LGHDT and CDR2 YNNKEL (reference sequence). Here the CDR3 DNA reads TGTGCCAGCAGCCAAGCGCGAGGGCCCGGGGAGCTGTTTTTT. The encoded protein is CASSQARGPGELFF.

This clone has a single count. The chain carries TRBV6-6 and TRBJ1-1; weak D call: TRBD1 (6 bases). V shed 4 bases and J shed 8 bases, with 20 bases lying between them. Germline V gene lookup returns CDR1 MNHNY and CDR2 SVGAGI (reference sequence). This CDR3 is built from 15 residues. The CDR3 region is CASSWGHQRQGEAFF. The CDR3 nucleotides read TGTGCCAGCAGTTGGGGACACCAGAGACAAGGGGAAGCTTTCTTT.

The V gene is TRBV28, the J gene TRBJ2-2; the D is unclear. Trimming took off 8 bases at V and 1 base at J, with 14 bases between the two ends. The CDR3 loop spans 15 amino acids. Per the germline V gene, CDR1 is MDHEN and CDR2 is SYDVKM. The CDR3 nucleotides are TGTGCCAGCCTCCGAGGCAGCTGGAACACCGGGGAGCTGTTTTTT. Translated: CASLRGSWNTGELFF.

This rearrangement joins TRBV18 to TRBJ2-7; D might be TRBD1 (5 bases). Germline lookup yields CDR1 KGHSH and CDR2 LQKENI. The CDR3 extends over 14 amino acids. Trimming pared 5 bases from V and 3 bases from J, leaving 14 bases between. CDR3 in amino acids: CASSIDSNSYEQYF. Written as DNA, the CDR3 is TGTGCCAGCTCAATCGACAGTAATAGCTACGAGCAGTACTTC.

This chain joins TRBV5-1 and TRBJ1-6; possibly TRBD1 for D (5 bases). This CDR3 comprises 22 residues. The V end lost 5 bases, the J end lost 0 bases, and 30 bases lay between the germline ends. Germline V gene lookup returns CDR1 SGHRS and CDR2 YFSETQ. The CDR3 DNA is TGCGCCAGCAGTTTTGCCCCCCCGCAGGGCCGCGGTCCGAGCTCCTATAATTCACCCCTCCACTTT. It translates to CASSFAPPQGRGPSSYNSPLHF.

This clone was seen a handful of times. This chain uses TRBV10-3 with TRBJ2-2, with TRBD2 matching over 10 bases. J was trimmed by 5 bases and V by 8 bases; bases with no gene match: 14. The germline V gene has CDR1 ENHRY and CDR2 SYGVKD. This CDR3 region has 17 residues. As DNA, the CDR3 is TGTGCCATCGGTAGGGACGAGGTGACTAGCGGGACCGGGGAGCTGTTTTTT. As protein: CAIGRDEVTSGTGELFF.

This clone was observed once. The chain couples TRBV9 to TRBJ2-3, with D hard to call. Germline V gene sequence: CDR1 SGDLS, CDR2 YYNGEE. This CDR3 is 11 amino acids long. The V gene lost 0 bases and the J gene lost 5 bases, with 1 base spanning the gap. The DNA for the CDR3 is TGTGCCAGCAGCGTAGAAGATACGCAGTATTTT. Translation gives CASSVEDTQYF.

The chain has TRBV5-1 and TRBJ1-6, with 7 bases that match TRBD1. The CDR3 covers 16 residues. Trimming removed 5 bases from V and 7 bases from J; junction bases left unmatched: 12. Per germline, CDR1 SGHRS and CDR2 YFSETQ. CDR3 protein: CASRTETGIINSPLHF. CDR3 coding DNA: TGCGCCAGCAGAACGGAGACAGGGATCATAAATTCACCCCTCCACTTT.